These 23 T cell receptor beta chains share one sample of origin, sequenced in a study of T cells after yellow fever vaccination. TCRdb reprocessed the 5' RACE reads with MiXCR, giving one entry per CDR3 protein. The sample yields about 13,000 distinct CDR3 sequences, 4.5% to 6% seen once. This sample comprised PBMCs, either bulk or a sorted T-cell subset (CD4+, CD8+, memory, or dextramer-sorted; not recorded which), obtained 45 days after the yellow fever booster vaccination. These receptor sequences come from a young man who received the YFV17D yellow fever vaccine.

This clonotype was picked up many times. This chain joins TRBV9 and TRBJ1-1; D is uncertain. Germline CDR1 SGDLS, CDR2 YYNGEE. Trimming took off 4 bases at V and 4 bases at J, with 11 bases between the two ends. The CDR3 runs 13 residues. CDR3 sequence: CASSPEVSTEAFF. For the CDR3, the DNA is TGTGCCAGCAGCCCCGAAGTATCCACTGAAGCTTTCTTT.

This clonotype came up many times. The chain has TRBV20-1 and TRBJ2-5; 7 bases are a match to TRBD1. The CDR3 is 17 residues long. Germline V CDR1 and CDR2: DFQATT, SNEGSKA (reference sequence). Trimming took 1 base from V and 5 from J; bases not matched to a gene: 16. CDR3 nucleotide sequence: TGCAGTGCTAGAGCCTGGGGTACAGGGGCCCCATTGGAGACCCAGTACTTC. It translates to CSARAWGTGAPLETQYF.

This clonotype appeared many times. The rearrangement joins TRBV18 to TRBJ2-3; maybe TRBD2 (6 bases). The CDR3 totals 13 residues. Trimming shortened V by 8 bases and J by 2 bases, and 11 bases separated the two germline ends. Germline V CDR1 and CDR2: KGHSH, LQKENI. CDR3 DNA: TGTGCCAGCCGTAGGACTACCACAGATACGCAGTATTTT. Amino acids: CASRRTTTDTQYF.

This clonotype was observed many times. This chain uses TRBV20-1 with TRBJ2-1; 16 nucleotides match TRBD2. V trimming: 5 bases; J trimming: 10 bases; junction bases outside the gene matches: 5. Per the germline V gene, CDR1 is DFQATT and CDR2 is SNEGSKA (reference sequence). This CDR3 spans 14 amino acids. CDR3 sequence: CSARLGLAGGEQFF. CDR3 DNA: TGCAGTGCTCGGCTGGGACTAGCGGGAGGGGAGCAGTTCTTC.

This clonotype is labeled medium-sized. The missing conserved phenylalanine or tryptophan at the end of this CDR3 makes a read error likely. It is unclear where the CDR3 begins or ends on the DNA, so no DNA is shown, and the CDR3 is as TCRdb lists it. This chain links TRBV7-2 with TRBJ2-4; TRBD1 is the table's D call, not checked against the DNA. The CDR3 sequence runs 9 residues, both termini included. Germline CDR1 SGHTA, CDR2 FQGNSA. The CDR3 sequence: CASSLGQGS.

This clonotype has a count of ten or more. The V call is TRBV7-2, the J call TRBJ2-5; the D gene could be TRBD1 or TRBD2 (7 bases each). The V end lost 5 bases, the J end lost 4 bases, and 17 bases lay between the germline ends. Germline CDR1 reads SGHTA; CDR2 reads FQGNSA. The CDR3 length is 15 residues. The CDR3 protein is CASSPTSGGAETQYF. CDR3 nucleotides: TGTGCCAGCAGCCCAACATCAGGGGGGGCAGAGACCCAGTACTTC. The whole variable domain, filled in from reference TRBV7-2 and TRBJ2-5, reads GAGVSQSPSNKVTEKGKDVELRCDPISGHTALYWYRQSLGQGLEFLIYFQGNSAPDKSGLPSDRFSAERTGGSVSTLTIQRTQQEDSAVYLCASSPTSGGAETQYFGPGTRLLVL.

The chain employs TRBV7-8 and TRBJ2-4; TRBD2 might be the D (7 bases). Trimming removed 1 base from V and 2 bases from J, with 12 bases in between. CDR3 length equals 16 residues. Germline assignment: CDR1 SGHVS and CDR2 FQNEAQ. The CDR3 loop reads CASSLVGGGTKNIQYF. The CDR3 coding sequence is TGTGCCAGCAGCTTAGTAGGGGGGGGAACCAAAAACATTCAGTACTTC.

V usage is TRBV13 and J usage is TRBJ2-1, with a possible D match to TRBD1 (6 bases). CDR3 length: 14 residues. Germline CDR1 reads PRHDT; CDR2 reads FYEKMQ (reference sequence). V lost 2 bases to trimming and J lost 5 bases, with 10 bases between them. The CDR3 DNA follows: TGTGCCAGCAGCTTACAGGACAGCCACAATGAGCAGTTCTTC. Protein sequence: CASSLQDSHNEQFF.

The rearrangement uses TRBV12-3 or TRBV12-4 and TRBJ2-5, with 11 positions matching TRBD2. Losses at the gene ends were 11 bases for V and 5 bases for J; bases not matched to a gene: 22. The CDR3 is 18 amino acids. The CDR3, as DNA: TGTGCCCTCAGTGCCCGGACTAGCGGGCCTCCCCGGCGCGAGACCCAGTACTTC. This gives the protein CALSARTSGPPRRETQYF.

The table lists this clonotype with many counts. The rearrangement uses TRBV7-6 and TRBJ2-1, with D unclear. Germline CDR1 reads SGHVS; CDR2 reads FNYEAQ. This CDR3 comprises 12 residues. The germline V and J ends were trimmed by 1 base and 4 bases, with 2 bases remaining between them. CDR3 residues: CASSLGYNEQFF. Here the CDR3 DNA reads TGTGCCAGCAGCTTAGGGTACAATGAGCAGTTCTTC.

This clonotype ranks as medium-sized (0.01 to 0.1%). The chain has TRBV3-1 and TRBJ2-7, with no clear D. V gave up 0 bases and J gave up 4 bases, with 10 bases separating them. CDR1 is LGHDT and CDR2 is YNNKEL in the germline V gene (reference sequence). The CDR3 covers 14 residues. The CDR3 here is CASSQEDMEYEQYF. As DNA, the CDR3 is TGTGCCAGCAGCCAAGAGGATATGGAATACGAGCAGTACTTC.

By sample fraction, this clonotype is medium-sized. The chain is built from TRBV6-5 and TRBJ2-5; TRBD2 matches at 9 bases. The germline V gene has CDR1 MNHEY and CDR2 SVGAGI. The CDR3 is 15 amino acids. The V gene end was trimmed by 2 bases and the J gene end by 9 bases; junction bases not matched to a gene: 10. The CDR3, as DNA: TGTGCCAGCAGTTACCAAGGGACTAGCAGGACCGCCCAGTACTTC. Its protein is CASSYQGTSRTAQYF.

This clonotype was counted at least ten times. V usage is TRBV20-1 and J usage is TRBJ1-1; tentatively, D is TRBD1 (5 bases). Looked up from germline, CDR1 is DFQATT and CDR2 is SNEGSKA (reference sequence). Trimming cost V 4 bases and J 3 bases, with 6 bases left between them. The CDR3 is made up of 11 amino acids. CDR3 protein: CSATGDTEAFF. The CDR3 DNA follows: TGCAGTGCTACGGGGGACACTGAAGCTTTCTTT.

This clonotype was counted ten times or more. The chain links TRBV7-6 to TRBJ2-2; D ambiguous. From germline, CDR1 is SGHVS and CDR2 FNYEAQ. The V gene lost 2 bases and the J gene lost 5 bases, with 6 bases spanning the gap. This CDR3 comprises 13 residues. The CDR3 loop reads CASSLLVTGELFF. CDR3 in DNA: TGTGCCAGCAGCTTACTCGTGACCGGGGAGCTGTTTTTT. The entire variable domain, with the rest obtained from reference TRBV7-6 and TRBJ2-2, is as follows: GAGVSQSPRYKVTKRGQDVALRCDPISGHVSLYWYRQALGQGPEFLTYFNYEAQQDKSGLPNDRFSAERPEGSISTLTIQRTEQRDSAMYRCASSLLVTGELFFGEGSRLTVL.

This clonotype has ten or more counts. This chain connects TRBV29-1 to TRBJ1-2, with 8 bases lining up with TRBD1. The CDR3 loop spans 13 amino acids. V was pared by 5 bases and J by 6 bases, with 8 bases of the junction left unmatched. Germline V CDR1 and CDR2: SQVTM, ANQGSEA. The CDR3 here is CSVFGQGPDGYTF. The DNA for the CDR3 is TGCAGCGTTTTCGGACAGGGCCCCGATGGCTACACCTTC. Full variable domain (outside the CDR3, taken from reference TRBV29-1 and TRBJ1-2): SAVISQKPSRDICQRGTSLTIQCQVDSQVTMMFWYRQQPGQSLTLIATANQGSEATYESGFVIDKFPISRPNLTFSTLTVSNMSPEDSSIYLCSVFGQGPDGYTFGSGTRLTVV.

The table lists this clonotype with many counts. The chain is built from TRBV4-1 and TRBJ1-1; possibly TRBD1 for D (5 bases). The CDR3 contains 15 residues. Germline V gene data show CDR1 as MGHRA and CDR2 as YSYEKL. With 3 bases removed from V and 4 bases from J, the gap between germline ends came to 15 bases. CDR3 sequence reads: CASSHVHPGGTEAFF. In DNA form, the CDR3 reads TGCGCCAGCAGCCACGTACACCCGGGGGGCACTGAAGCTTTCTTT.

Many counts were recorded for this clonotype. The chain combines TRBV20-1 with TRBJ2-1; TRBD2 matches at 11 bases. Germline V gene data show CDR1 as DFQATT and CDR2 as SNEGSKA (reference sequence). The CDR3 has 16 amino acids. After removal of 3 bases from V and 8 bases from J, the junction contained 12 bases not matched to a gene. CDR3 sequence (DNA): TGCAGTGCTAGTGGGCTAGCGGGAGGACCCCGCCATGAGCAGTTCTTC. This encodes CSASGLAGGPRHEQFF.

This clonotype was seen repeatedly, ten times or more. V usage is TRBV11-2 and J usage is TRBJ2-7; D gene ambiguous. V shed 4 bases and J shed 3 bases, with 7 bases lying between them. From germline, CDR1 is SGHAT and CDR2 FQNNGV. The CDR3 is 12 amino acids. The CDR3 protein is CASSSQFYEQYF. For the CDR3, the DNA is TGTGCCAGCAGCTCCCAGTTCTACGAGCAGTACTTC. Full variable domain (missing parts from reference TRBV11-2 and TRBJ2-7): EAGVAQSPRYKIIEKRQSVAFWCNPISGHATLYWYQQILGQGPKLLIQFQNNGVVDDSQLPKDRFSAERLKGVDSTLKIQPAKLEDSAVYLCASSSQFYEQYFGPGTRLTVT.

In its sample, this clonotype was seen many times. V is TRBV6-5 and J is TRBJ2-1; 12 bases line up with TRBD2. V lost 5 bases, J lost 6 bases, and 5 bases stayed unmatched. Germline-derived CDR1 and CDR2 are MNHEY and SVGAGI. The CDR3 contains 15 residues. The CDR3 DNA is TGTGCCAGCAGTCACGGACTAGCGGGATCCAATGAGCAGTTCTTC. Protein product: CASSHGLAGSNEQFF.

This clonotype was counted a few times. J is TRBJ1-1 and V is TRBV10-3, with 7 nucleotides matching TRBD1. Unmatched junction bases numbered 5, after V lost 10 bases and J lost 0 bases. The CDR3 loop spans 13 amino acids. Germline V gene lookup returns CDR1 ENHRY and CDR2 SYGVKD. DNA of the CDR3: TGTGCCACCCAACAGGGGATGAACACTGAAGCTTTCTTT. Translating gives CATQQGMNTEAFF.

As concerns this clonotype: A read error may be the cause here, since a much bigger clone is one base away. V gene TRBV12-3 or TRBV12-4 combines with J gene TRBJ1-1; D ambiguous. With 3 bases removed from V and 10 bases from J, the gap between germline ends came to 15 bases. The CDR3 has 13 residues. The CDR3 nucleotides are TGTGCCAGCAGTTTCTGGCCCCATGTAGGAGCTTTCTTT. This translates into CASSFWPHVGAFF.

This clonotype appeared many times. V usage is TRBV5-1 and J usage is TRBJ2-1; 12 nucleotides agree with TRBD2. The CDR3 length is 17 residues. V lost 3 bases and J lost 8; bases outside the gene matches: 12. Germline V gene lookup returns CDR1 SGHRS and CDR2 YFSETQ. CDR3 amino acids: CASSSSTSGRMIDEQFF. DNA of the CDR3: TGCGCCAGCAGCTCCTCTACTAGCGGGAGGATGATCGATGAGCAGTTCTTC. Looking up the rest from reference TRBV5-1 and TRBJ2-1 gives the full variable domain: KAGVTQTPRYLIKTRGQQVTLSCSPISGHRSVSWYQQTPGQGLQFLFEYFSETQRNKGNFPGRFSGRQFSNSRSEMNVSTLELGDSALYLCASSSSTSGRMIDEQFFGPGTRLTVL.

The table lists this clonotype with a few counts. The gene calls are TRBV12-3 or TRBV12-4 and TRBJ2-3, with D possibly matching TRBD2 (6 bases). V was trimmed by 5 bases and J by 2 bases, leaving 11 bases between them. The CDR3 covers 14 residues. CDR3 sequence (DNA): TGTGCCAGCAGTAGCGGGTTGCCCACAGATACGCAGTATTTT. It yields the protein CASSSGLPTDTQYF.